This T cell receptor (beta chain) was retrieved from a study of OX40 agonist ivuxolimab in advanced cancers. Across the study: Patients were dosed intravenously with ivuxolimab at 0.01 to 10 mg/kg every 2 weeks. Prior anti-PD-1, anti-PD-L1 or anti-CTLA-4 therapy was allowed; around 40% had some. Notes on the study in general: In CD8+ T cells, expanded clones were on average more numerous than in CD4+.

Concerning this clone itself: Its antigen is unidentified.

Assay used: immunoSEQ multiplex PCR; TCRdb lists only in-frame clones, some missing. The sample records about 50,000 clones, about 81% being singletons. The source is an adult with an advanced solid tumor such as melanoma, head and neck, liver or kidney cancer. Source: CD4+ or CD8+ T cells sorted from blood, taken in a trial of the OX40 agonist ivuxolimab.

The CDR3 sequence: CASRLSAGQETQYF. The CDR3 DNA reads TGTGCAAGTCGCTTATCTGCGGGGCAAGAGACCCAGTACTTC. V usage is TRBV12-2 and J usage is TRBJ2-5; TRBD2 was called by the table and not checked on the DNA. TRBV12-2 is designated a pseudogene. The CDR3 is 14 residues long.